This TCR beta chain was retrieved from a study of blood T cell repertoires in COVID-19. Study background: PBMCs, B-cell-depleted T cells, or T cells were the source of the cDNA or gDNA that made up the material.

Data came from immunoSEQ multiplex PCR; TCRdb stores just in-frame clones and leaves some out. The profile covers 250,000 to 300,000 clones, with around 90% appearing a single time and 1% to 1.5% taken by the ten largest. Participants were aged roughly 18 to 89 years, lived in 24 US areas, and enrolled virtually. Participants reported their clinical history, and cohort assignment relied on those reports. The CDR3 spans 13 residues. The germline CDR1 and CDR2 sequences are ENHRY and SYGVKD. The trim removed 11 bases at V and 5 bases at J, leaving 11 bases unmatched. The receptor was isolated from a human donor in a cohort exposed to, infected with or recovered from COVID-19 (not recorded which). The donor label of this sample is uncertain. The sequenced sample was PBMCs or T cells enriched from blood (not recorded which). The V and J genes are TRBV10-3 and TRBJ1-1, with 7 nucleotides matching TRBD1. The CDR3 sequence is CAVRQGLSTEAFF. The CDR3 region has the DNA TGTGCCGTCCGACAGGGTTTGAGTACTGAAGCTTTCTTT.